This paragraph reports one T cell receptor (beta chain). Produced via immunoSEQ multiplex PCR; TCRdb's table is partial and in-frame only. The table shows 66,000 or so clones, with 80% to 95% occurring only once. This entry belongs to a study of OX40 agonist ivuxolimab in advanced cancers. CDR3 size: 14 residues. V lost 3 bases, J lost 6 bases, and 13 bases lay in between. Germline CDR1 and CDR2: SGHRS and YFSETQ. This chain uses TRBV5-1 with TRBJ1-5; a weak D match, TRBD1 (6 bases). The sequenced sample was CD4+ or CD8+ T cells sorted from blood, obtained in a trial of the OX40 agonist ivuxolimab. This sequence was found in an adult with an advanced solid tumor such as melanoma, head and neck, liver or kidney cancer. CDR3 nucleotides: TGCGCCAGCAGCTATAGTGGGGGGGCTCAGCCCCAGCATTTT. Translating gives CASSYSGGAQPQHF.